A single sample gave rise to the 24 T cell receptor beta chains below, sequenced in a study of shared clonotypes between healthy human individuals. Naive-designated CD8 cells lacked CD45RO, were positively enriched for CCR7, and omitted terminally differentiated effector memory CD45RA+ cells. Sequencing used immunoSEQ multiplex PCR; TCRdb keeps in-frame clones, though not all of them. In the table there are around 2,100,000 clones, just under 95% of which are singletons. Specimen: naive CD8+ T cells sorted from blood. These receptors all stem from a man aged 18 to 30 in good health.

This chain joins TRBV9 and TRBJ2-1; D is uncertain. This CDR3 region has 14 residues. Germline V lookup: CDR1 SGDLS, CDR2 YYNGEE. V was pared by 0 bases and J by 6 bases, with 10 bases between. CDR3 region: CASSVVNSPNEQFF. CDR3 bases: TGTGCCAGCAGCGTAGTTAATAGCCCCAATGAGCAGTTCTTC.

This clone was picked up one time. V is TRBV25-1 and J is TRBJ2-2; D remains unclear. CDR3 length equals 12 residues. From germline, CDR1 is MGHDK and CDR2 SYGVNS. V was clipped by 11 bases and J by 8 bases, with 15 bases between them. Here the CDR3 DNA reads TGTGCCTCCTCTTTCCTTGGGGGGGAGCTGTTTTTT. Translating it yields CASSFLGGELFF.

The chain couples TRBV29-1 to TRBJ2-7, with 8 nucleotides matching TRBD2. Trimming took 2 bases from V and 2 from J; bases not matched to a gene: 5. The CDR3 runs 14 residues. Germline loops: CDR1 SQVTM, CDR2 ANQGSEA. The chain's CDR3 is CSVEKRETTYEQYF. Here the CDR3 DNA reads TGCAGCGTTGAAAAGCGGGAGACTACCTACGAGCAGTACTTC.

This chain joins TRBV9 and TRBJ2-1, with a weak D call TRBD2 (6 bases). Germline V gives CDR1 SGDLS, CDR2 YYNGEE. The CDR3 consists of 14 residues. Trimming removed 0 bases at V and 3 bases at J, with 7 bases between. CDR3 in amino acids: CASSVASDYNEQFF. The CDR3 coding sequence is TGTGCCAGCAGCGTAGCTAGCGACTACAATGAGCAGTTCTTC.

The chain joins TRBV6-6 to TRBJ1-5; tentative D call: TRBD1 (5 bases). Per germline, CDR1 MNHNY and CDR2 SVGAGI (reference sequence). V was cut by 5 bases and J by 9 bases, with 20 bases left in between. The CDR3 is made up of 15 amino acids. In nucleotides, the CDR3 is TGTGCCAGCAGTCCCCCACAGGACTACTTCTTGCCCCAGCATTTT. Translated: CASSPPQDYFLPQHF.

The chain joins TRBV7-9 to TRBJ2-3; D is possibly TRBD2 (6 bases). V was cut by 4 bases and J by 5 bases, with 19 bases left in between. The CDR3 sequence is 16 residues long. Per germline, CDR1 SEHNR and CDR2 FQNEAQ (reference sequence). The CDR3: CASSSPAGSGGDTQYF. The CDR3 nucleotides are TGTGCCAGCAGCTCGCCTGCCGGGTCCGGGGGAGATACGCAGTATTTT.

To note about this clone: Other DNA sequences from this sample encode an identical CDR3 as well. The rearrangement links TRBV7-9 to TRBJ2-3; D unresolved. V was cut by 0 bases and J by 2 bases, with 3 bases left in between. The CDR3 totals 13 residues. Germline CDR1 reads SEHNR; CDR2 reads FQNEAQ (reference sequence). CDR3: CASSLAATDTQYF. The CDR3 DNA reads TGTGCCAGCAGCTTAGCGGCCACAGATACGCAGTATTTT.

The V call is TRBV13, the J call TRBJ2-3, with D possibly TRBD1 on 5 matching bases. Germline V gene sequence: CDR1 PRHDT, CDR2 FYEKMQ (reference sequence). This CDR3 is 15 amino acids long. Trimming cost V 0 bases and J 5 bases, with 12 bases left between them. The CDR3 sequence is CASSLGQGMQDTQYF. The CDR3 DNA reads TGTGCCAGCAGCTTAGGCCAGGGTATGCAAGATACGCAGTATTTT.

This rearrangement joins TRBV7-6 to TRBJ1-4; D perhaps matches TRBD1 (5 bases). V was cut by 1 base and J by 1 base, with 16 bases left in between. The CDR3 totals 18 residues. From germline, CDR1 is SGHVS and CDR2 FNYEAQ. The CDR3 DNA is TGTGCCAGCAGCTTAGGATTTGGGGGGAGTAGAACTAATGAAAAACTGTTTTTT. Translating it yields CASSLGFGGSRTNEKLFF.

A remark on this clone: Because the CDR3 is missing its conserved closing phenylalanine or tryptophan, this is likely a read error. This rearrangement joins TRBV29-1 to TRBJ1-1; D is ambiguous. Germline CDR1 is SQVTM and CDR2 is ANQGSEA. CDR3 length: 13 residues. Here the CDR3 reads CSAYGEWGTEAFS. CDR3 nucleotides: TGCAGTGCCTATGGGGAGTGGGGCACTGAAGCTTTCTCT.

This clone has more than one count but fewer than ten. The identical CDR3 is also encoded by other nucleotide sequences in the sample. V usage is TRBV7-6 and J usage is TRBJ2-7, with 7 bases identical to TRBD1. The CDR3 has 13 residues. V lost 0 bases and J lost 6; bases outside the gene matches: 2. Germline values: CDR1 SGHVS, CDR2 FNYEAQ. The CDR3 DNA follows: TGTGCCAGCAGCTTAGCAGGGGGCGCCGAGCAGTACTTC. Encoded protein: CASSLAGGAEQYF.

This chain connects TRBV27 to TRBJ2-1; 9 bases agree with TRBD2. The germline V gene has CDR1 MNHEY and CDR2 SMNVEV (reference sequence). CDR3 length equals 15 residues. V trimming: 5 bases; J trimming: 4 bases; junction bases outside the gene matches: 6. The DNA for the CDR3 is TGTGCCAGCAGTCCCGGACTAGCGTTTTACAATGAGCAGTTCTTC. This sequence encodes CASSPGLAFYNEQFF.

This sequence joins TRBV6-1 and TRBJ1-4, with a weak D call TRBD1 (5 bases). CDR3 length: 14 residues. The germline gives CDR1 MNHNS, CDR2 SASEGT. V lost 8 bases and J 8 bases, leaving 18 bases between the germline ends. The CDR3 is CASYARGGNEKLFF. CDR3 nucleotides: TGTGCCAGCTATGCCCGTGGGGGGAACGAAAAACTGTTTTTT.

CDR3 in DNA: TGTGCCTGGGGACCCCTCTTAGCGGGAGGCTACAATGAGCAGTTCTTC. The encoded protein is CAWGPLLAGGYNEQFF. The rearrangement uses TRBV30 and TRBJ2-1, with TRBD2 matching over 10 bases. Germline values: CDR1 GTSNPN, CDR2 SVGIG (reference sequence). After removal of 5 bases from V and 3 bases from J, the junction contained 10 bases not matched to a gene. The CDR3 extends over 16 amino acids.

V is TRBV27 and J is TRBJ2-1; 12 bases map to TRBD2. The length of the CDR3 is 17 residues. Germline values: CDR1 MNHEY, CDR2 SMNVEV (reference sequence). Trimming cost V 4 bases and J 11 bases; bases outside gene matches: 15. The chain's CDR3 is CASSSKQLAGGQSQQFF. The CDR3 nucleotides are TGTGCCAGCAGTTCCAAACAACTAGCGGGGGGCCAATCGCAGCAGTTCTTC.

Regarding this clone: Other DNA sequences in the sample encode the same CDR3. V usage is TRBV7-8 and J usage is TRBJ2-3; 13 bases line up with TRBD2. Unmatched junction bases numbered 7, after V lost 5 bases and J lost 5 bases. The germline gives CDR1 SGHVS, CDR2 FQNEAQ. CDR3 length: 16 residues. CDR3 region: CASSPGLAGVIDTQYF. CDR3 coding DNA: TGTGCCAGCAGCCCCGGACTAGCGGGAGTGATAGATACGCAGTATTTT.

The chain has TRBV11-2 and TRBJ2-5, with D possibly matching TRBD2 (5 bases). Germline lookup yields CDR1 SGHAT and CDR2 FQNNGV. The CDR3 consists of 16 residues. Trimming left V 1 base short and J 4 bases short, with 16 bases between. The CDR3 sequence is CASSLVRGPAGETQYF. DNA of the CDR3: TGTGCCAGCAGCTTAGTACGGGGTCCCGCGGGAGAGACCCAGTACTTC.

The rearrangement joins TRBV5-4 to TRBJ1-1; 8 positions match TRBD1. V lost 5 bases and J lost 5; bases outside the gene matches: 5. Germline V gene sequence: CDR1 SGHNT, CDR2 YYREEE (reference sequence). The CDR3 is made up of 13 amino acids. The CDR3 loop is CASRLDRETEAFF. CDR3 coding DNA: TGTGCCAGCAGGCTGGACAGGGAGACTGAAGCTTTCTTT.

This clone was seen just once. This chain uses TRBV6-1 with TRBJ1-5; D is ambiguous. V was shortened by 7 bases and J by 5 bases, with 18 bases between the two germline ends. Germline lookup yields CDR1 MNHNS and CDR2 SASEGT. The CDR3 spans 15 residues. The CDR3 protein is CASIDPVENYQPQHF. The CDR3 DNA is TGTGCCAGCATTGATCCTGTTGAAAACTATCAGCCCCAGCATTTT.

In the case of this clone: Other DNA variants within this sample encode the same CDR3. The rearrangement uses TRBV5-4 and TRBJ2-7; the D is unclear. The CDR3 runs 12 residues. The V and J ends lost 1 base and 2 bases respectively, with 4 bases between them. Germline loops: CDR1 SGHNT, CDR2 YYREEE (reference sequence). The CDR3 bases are TGTGCCAGCAGCTTGTCCCCCTACGAGCAGTACTTC. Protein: CASSLSPYEQYF.

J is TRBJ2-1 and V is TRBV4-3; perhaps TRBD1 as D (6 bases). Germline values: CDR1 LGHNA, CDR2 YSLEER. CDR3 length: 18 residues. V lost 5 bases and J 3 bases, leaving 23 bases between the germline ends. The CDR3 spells CASSKARTDQKLYNEQFF. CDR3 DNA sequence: TGCGCCAGCAGCAAGGCACGGACAGACCAAAAACTCTACAATGAGCAGTTCTTC.

In DNA, the CDR3 is TGTGCCAGCAGTTACGGGGCCGAAAATGAAAAACTGTTTTTT. It is translated as CASSYGAENEKLFF. V is TRBV6-5 and J is TRBJ1-4; the D gene is possibly TRBD1 (5 bases). Trimming pared 2 bases from V and 5 bases from J, leaving 9 bases between. Germline V CDR1 and CDR2: MNHEY, SVGAGI. The CDR3 has 14 amino acids.

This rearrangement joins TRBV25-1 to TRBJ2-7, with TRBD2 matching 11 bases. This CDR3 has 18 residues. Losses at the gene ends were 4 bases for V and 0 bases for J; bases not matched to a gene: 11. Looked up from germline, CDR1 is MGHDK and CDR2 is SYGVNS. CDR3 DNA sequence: TGTGCCAGCAGTGCCCCAACAATAGGACTAGCGGGCTCCTACGAGCAGTACTTC. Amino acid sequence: CASSAPTIGLAGSYEQYF.

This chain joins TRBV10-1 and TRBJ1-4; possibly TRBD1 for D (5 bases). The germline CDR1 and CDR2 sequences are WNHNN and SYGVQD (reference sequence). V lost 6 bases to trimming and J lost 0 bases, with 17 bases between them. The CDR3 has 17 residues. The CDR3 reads CASSAPGGGATNEKLFF. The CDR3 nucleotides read TGCGCCAGCAGCGCCCCAGGCGGGGGTGCAACTAATGAAAAACTGTTTTTT.